One sample yielded the 21 T cell receptor beta chains listed below, sequenced in a study of blood T cells in healthy people across ages. Together with a sample-barcoded 5' primer, a J-beta primer mix was included in a second PCR lasting roughly 6 to 12 cycles. TCRdb processed the 5' RACE reads anew with MiXCR; each CDR3 protein has one entry. There are hundreds of thousands of distinct CDR3 sequences in the sample; roughly 26% occur only once, and 15% to 20% lies in the top ten. Sequencing input: blood. The receptors here all came from a woman older than 75 in good health.

This clonotype showed up many times. The V call is TRBV20-1, the J call TRBJ2-3, with 7 bases fitting TRBD2. Trimming cost V 0 bases and J 1 base; bases outside gene matches: 10. This CDR3 comprises 17 residues. Germline V gene lookup returns CDR1 DFQATT and CDR2 SNEGSKA (reference sequence). The DNA for the CDR3 is TGCAGTGCTAGAGATCTAAGGGGTCGGGAGGGCACAGATACGCAGTATTTT. As protein: CSARDLRGREGTDTQYF.

There are a few counts of this clonotype. The chain carries TRBV2 and TRBJ1-1; D is undetermined. CDR1 is SNHLY, CDR2 FYNNEI, per germline. CDR3 length: 14 amino acids. The V gene lost 4 bases and the J gene lost 1 base, with 10 bases spanning the gap. CDR3 DNA: TGTGCCAGCAGTGGGACGAGTCAGAACACTGAAGCTTTCTTT. It yields the protein CASSGTSQNTEAFF.

This clonotype was recorded a few times. V usage is TRBV28 and J usage is TRBJ2-1, with D maybe TRBD2 (6 bases). V was cut by 6 bases and J by 8 bases, with 20 bases left in between. Germline lookup yields CDR1 MDHEN and CDR2 SYDVKM. The CDR3 extends over 15 amino acids. Written as DNA, the CDR3 is TGTGCCAGCAGACCTAGGAGGGTGGAATCCCATGAGCAGTTCTTC. Encoded protein: CASRPRRVESHEQFF.

The rearrangement joins TRBV12-3 or TRBV12-4 to TRBJ2-3, with 9 nucleotides matching TRBD2. J was trimmed by 15 bases and V by 6 bases; bases with no gene match: 19. The CDR3 runs 15 residues. This chain's CDR3 is CASSRLAVRADVEYF. The CDR3 bases are TGTGCCAGCAGCAGACTAGCGGTGAGAGCAGATGTGGAATATTTT.

This clonotype has ten or more counts. The chain combines TRBV20-1 with TRBJ2-1; possible D gene TRBD2, 6 bases. Germline assignment: CDR1 DFQATT and CDR2 SNEGSKA (reference sequence). The CDR3 spans 12 residues. Between the trimmed V and J ends, which lost 1 base and 9 bases, there was a span of 10 bases. CDR3 bases: TGCAGTGCTAGAGGTCCAGCGGGTGAGCAGTTCTTC. This codes for CSARGPAGEQFF.

This clonotype was observed a few times. V and J are TRBV12-3 or TRBV12-4 and TRBJ1-4; D is unresolved. V dropped 1 base and J dropped 6 bases, with 3 bases sitting between them. The CDR3 consists of 12 residues. The CDR3 DNA is TGTGCCAGCAGTTTAGGACATGAAAAACTGTTTTTT. Protein: CASSLGHEKLFF.

The sample holds many counts of this clonotype. This sequence joins TRBV3-1 and TRBJ2-5, with D hard to call. With 1 base removed from V and 2 bases from J, the gap between germline ends came to 11 bases. The length of the CDR3 is 15 residues. Per germline, CDR1 LGHDT and CDR2 YNNKEL (reference sequence). The CDR3 spells CASSQVHPGQETQYF. The CDR3, as DNA: TGTGCCAGCAGCCAAGTCCACCCGGGTCAAGAGACCCAGTACTTC.

Turning to this clonotype: The junction does not match germline at one end; this may be a read error. This rearrangement joins TRBV9 to TRBJ2-3, with 13 positions matching TRBD2. The CDR3 has 19 residues. Germline CDR1 reads SGDLS; CDR2 reads YYNGEE. CDR3 residues: CASSPPRGTSGDRTGTQYF. CDR3 nucleotide sequence: TGTGCCAGCAGCCCACCTCGAGGGACTAGCGGGGACCGCACAGGTACGCAGTATTTT.

About this clonotype itself: A clone one base away is much larger, so this may be a read error. This rearrangement joins TRBV6-1 to TRBJ1-1; D ambiguous. This CDR3 region has 15 residues. CDR1 MNHNS and CDR2 SASEGT come from the germline V gene. In nucleotides, the CDR3 is TGTACCAGCCGTTTACGTGTTGAGGGCAGCACTGAAGCTTTCTTT. This gives the protein CTSRLRVEGSTEAFF.

This clonotype occurred a few times. A much larger clone lies one base from this, so it may be a read error. The genes are TRBV4-3 and TRBJ2-1; tentatively, D is TRBD1 or TRBD2 (6 bases each). The V and J ends lost 1 base and 6 bases respectively, with 16 bases between them. CDR1 is LGHNA, CDR2 YSLEER, per germline. This CDR3 has 16 amino acids. CDR3 loop: CASSQVTARGANEQFF. As DNA, the CDR3 is TGCGCCAGCAGCCAAGTGACCGCGAGGGGGGCCAATGAGCAGTTCTTC.

This clonotype came up many times. J is TRBJ2-7 and V is TRBV20-1, with TRBD1 matching 10 bases. The CDR3 length is 15 residues. V dropped 0 bases and J dropped 5; count of bases not matched to a gene: 7. Germline CDR1 DFQATT, CDR2 SNEGSKA (reference sequence). The CDR3 DNA is TGCAGTGCTAGAGATCCGGGACAGGGGAGGAACGAGCAGTACTTC. As protein: CSARDPGQGRNEQYF.

This clonotype showed up many times. J is TRBJ2-4 and V is TRBV3-1; 10 bases align to TRBD2. Germline CDR1 reads LGHDT; CDR2 reads YNNKEL (reference sequence). The V gene end was trimmed by 1 base and the J gene end by 3 bases; junction bases not matched to a gene: 0. The CDR3 runs to 15 residues. CDR3 DNA sequence: TGTGCCAGCAGCCAAGCTAGCGGGGGCAAAAACATTCAGTACTTC. It yields the protein CASSQASGGKNIQYF. Looking up the rest from reference TRBV3-1 and TRBJ2-4 gives the full variable domain: DTAVSQTPKYLVTQMGNDKSIKCEQNLGHDTMYWYKQDSKKFLKIMFSYNNKELIINETVPNRFSPKSPDKAHLNLHINSLELGDSAVYFCASSQASGGKNIQYFGAGTRLSVL.

This clonotype was observed a single time. Since a much larger clone is just one base distant, this may be a read error. The J gene is TRBJ1-6, the V gene TRBV7-2; D call uncertain. Trimming stripped 4 bases from V and 0 bases from J, with 4 bases between. The CDR3 consists of 14 residues. Germline V gene sequence: CDR1 SGHTA, CDR2 FQGNSA. CDR3 coding DNA: TGTGCCAGCAGCTGTAACTCCTATAATTCACCCCTCCACTTT. Encoded protein: CASSCNSYNSPLHF.

This clonotype was observed at least ten times. J is TRBJ1-2 and V is TRBV20-1; 10 bases map to TRBD1. The CDR3 extends over 16 amino acids. Germline loops: CDR1 DFQATT, CDR2 SNEGSKA (reference sequence). With 0 bases clipped from V and 2 bases from J, the junction kept 6 bases outside the gene matches. The CDR3 nucleotides read TGCAGTGCTAGAGAACCACCGGGACAGGGGAACTATGGCTACACCTTC. Residues: CSAREPPGQGNYGYTF.

This clonotype has only a few counts. The V call is TRBV6-1, the J call TRBJ2-1, with TRBD1 matching over 7 bases. From germline, CDR1 is MNHNS and CDR2 SASEGT. The CDR3 sequence is 18 residues long. The trim removed 7 bases at V and 1 base at J, leaving 16 bases unmatched. CDR3 DNA sequence: TGTGCCAGCAATGAGGGGGCCTTGGTTTCTAGGTCCTACAATGAGCAGTTCTTC. Amino acid sequence: CASNEGALVSRSYNEQFF.

This clonotype has at least ten counts. This chain joins TRBV25-1 and TRBJ2-1; tentatively, D is TRBD1 or TRBD2 (6 bases each). V lost 2 bases, J lost 7 bases, and 15 bases lay in between. The CDR3 spans 15 residues. Germline values: CDR1 MGHDK, CDR2 SYGVNS. The chain's CDR3 is CASSERGGRWNEQFF. The CDR3 nucleotides are TGTGCCAGCAGTGAAAGAGGGGGGCGGTGGAATGAGCAGTTCTTC.

With respect to this clonotype: Germline and junction disagree at one end, which may indicate a read error. V gene TRBV7-9 combines with J gene TRBJ2-5; the D is unclear. Germline V CDR1 and CDR2: SEHNR, FQNEAQ (reference sequence). The CDR3 runs to 13 residues. CDR3 nucleotide sequence: TGTACCAGCAGCTTAGCAGTGGGAGAGACCCAGTACTTC. Protein sequence: CTSSLAVGETQYF. The full variable domain, in which reference TRBV7-9 and TRBJ2-5 provide the parts outside the CDR3, is DTGVSQNPRHKITKRGQNVTFRCDPISEHNRLYWYRQTLGQGPEFLTYFQNEAQLEKSRLLSDRFSAERPKGSFSTLEIQRTEQGDSAMYLCTSSLAVGETQYFGPGTRLLVL.

V is TRBV5-4 and J is TRBJ2-5, with D perhaps matching TRBD1 (5 bases). Germline values: CDR1 SGHNT, CDR2 YYREEE (reference sequence). V was pared by 4 bases and J by 4 bases, with 17 bases between. This CDR3 is 15 amino acids long. The CDR3: CASSPEAREGETQYF. The CDR3 DNA reads as TGTGCCAGCAGCCCCGAAGCCAGGGAAGGAGAGACCCAGTACTTC.

This clonotype was seen at least ten times. The V gene is TRBV5-1, the J gene TRBJ1-1; D perhaps matches TRBD1 (5 bases). Trimming removed 0 bases at V and 4 bases at J, with 10 bases between. The germline CDR1 and CDR2 sequences are SGHRS and YFSETQ. There are 14 residues in the CDR3. The CDR3 loop reads CASSLGTSRTEAFF. The CDR3 region has the DNA TGCGCCAGCAGCTTGGGGACATCCCGCACTGAAGCTTTCTTT.

Of note for this clonotype: This could be a read error, since a much larger clone is one nucleotide away. This chain links TRBV7-2 with TRBJ2-3; 11 nucleotides line up with TRBD1. The CDR3 is 13 amino acids. The germline V gene has CDR1 SGHTA and CDR2 FQGNSA. The CDR3, as DNA: TGTGCCAGCAGCCCAAACCGGGACAGGGGGAGGGATTTT. Encoded protein: CASSPNRDRGRDF.

This clonotype was picked up many times. The chain employs TRBV2 and TRBJ2-5, with 13 bases fitting TRBD2. This CDR3 region has 16 residues. J was trimmed by 5 bases and V by 4 bases; bases with no gene match: 7. Per germline, CDR1 SNHLY and CDR2 FYNNEI. DNA of the CDR3: TGTGCCAGCAGTGGAGGACTAGCGGGGGCGGTGGAGACCCAGTACTTC. Translation: CASSGGLAGAVETQYF.